This is a list of T cell receptor beta chains from one sample in a study of regulatory T cells in long-lasting Graves disease. TCRdb fed the multiplex PCR reads into MiXCR, producing one record per CDR3 protein. In the table there are approximately 560,000 distinct CDR3 sequences, about 16% of which are singletons. These same data were also listed under a study on T cells in Graves' hyperthyroidism and ophthalmopathy.

The source was peripheral blood mononuclear cells (PBMCs), collected at new diagnosis, from a patient treated with antithyroid drugs. These receptors were obtained from a man aged 18 to 30 with Graves disease. CDR3s include the opening cysteine and the closing phenylalanine or tryptophan. A D gene is named only where the DNA matches it firmly. Size tells how often a clone was seen (once, few, many) or the class of an expanded clone, and some rows leave it out.

clone_size: many; j_call: TRBJ2-1; d_call: -; v_call: TRBV6-5; cdr3_aa: CASSYFRGNNEQFF; cdr3_nt: TGTGCCAGCAGTTACTTCCGGGGAAACAATGAGCAGTTCTTC
clone_size: many; j_call: TRBJ2-3; d_call: -; v_call: TRBV2; cdr3_aa: CASRASGLRPDTQYF; cdr3_nt: TGTGCCAGCAGGGCCAGCGGACTAAGGCCAGATACGCAGTATTTT
clone_size: many; j_call: TRBJ2-5; d_call: -; v_call: TRBV15; cdr3_aa: CATSRDSGIETQYF; cdr3_nt: TGTGCCACCAGCAGAGATTCGGGTATCGAGACCCAGTACTTC
clone_size: few; j_call: TRBJ2-7; d_call: -; v_call: TRBV19; cdr3_aa: CASSITAGAYEQYF; cdr3_nt: TGTGCCAGTAGTATTACGGCCGGAGCCTACGAGCAGTACTTC
clone_size: -; j_call: TRBJ2-3; d_call: -; v_call: TRBV6-2/TRBV6-3; cdr3_aa: CASKGRRLTDTQYF; cdr3_nt: TGTGCCAGCAAGGGGCGGCGACTCACAGATACGCAGTATTTT
clone_size: -; j_call: TRBJ2-7; d_call: TRBD1; v_call: TRBV14; cdr3_aa: CASSPTPRDRGYEQYF; cdr3_nt: TGTGCCAGCAGCCCCACCCCCCGGGACAGGGGATACGAGCAGTACTTC
clone_size: -; j_call: TRBJ2-1; d_call: -; v_call: TRBV30; cdr3_aa: CAWSETGEWFF; cdr3_nt: TGTGCCTGGAGTGAGACTGGGGAGTGGTTCTTC
clone_size: many; j_call: TRBJ1-2; d_call: -; v_call: TRBV20-1; cdr3_aa: CSAPPGRGVANYGYTF; cdr3_nt: TGCAGTGCGCCTCCAGGCCGGGGAGTCGCTAACTATGGCTACACCTTC
clone_size: few; j_call: TRBJ2-2; d_call: -; v_call: TRBV24-1; cdr3_aa: CATSDPRSANTGELFF; cdr3_nt: TGTGCCACCAGTGACCCCAGGTCGGCGAACACCGGGGAGCTGTTTTTT
clone_size: -; j_call: TRBJ1-2; d_call: -; v_call: TRBV6-4; cdr3_aa: CASSYDSSSPYGYTF; cdr3_nt: TGTGCCAGCAGTTATGACAGTTCCTCCCCCTATGGCTACACCTTC
clone_size: few; j_call: TRBJ2-1; d_call: TRBD2; v_call: TRBV7-3; cdr3_aa: CASSYSGRASTYNEQFF; cdr3_nt: TGTGCCAGCAGCTATAGCGGGAGGGCCAGCACCTACAATGAGCAGTTCTTC
clone_size: -; j_call: TRBJ1-1; d_call: -; v_call: TRBV14; cdr3_aa: CASSQEWNTEAFF; cdr3_nt: TGTGCCAGCAGCCAAGAGTGGAACACTGAAGCTTTCTTT
clone_size: -; j_call: TRBJ2-7; d_call: TRBD1; v_call: TRBV6-2/TRBV6-3; cdr3_aa: CASSERLFGNTGAYEQYF; cdr3_nt: TGTGCCAGCAGTGAGAGGCTTTTTGGGAACACAGGGGCCTACGAGCAGTACTTC
clone_size: -; j_call: TRBJ1-4; d_call: TRBD1; v_call: TRBV5-1; cdr3_aa: CASSPLGTGRLEEKLFF; cdr3_nt: TGCGCCAGCAGCCCGCTAGGGACAGGGCGGCTGGAGGAAAAACTGTTTTTT
clone_size: -; j_call: TRBJ1-1; d_call: -; v_call: TRBV20-1; cdr3_aa: CSASLARSFSTEAFF; cdr3_nt: TGCAGTGCTAGTTTAGCCAGGAGTTTTAGCACTGAAGCTTTCTTT
clone_size: many; j_call: TRBJ1-5; d_call: -; v_call: TRBV20-1; cdr3_aa: CSAREGLQPQHF; cdr3_nt: TGCAGTGCTAGAGAAGGGCTTCAGCCCCAGCATTTT
clone_size: many; j_call: TRBJ2-3; d_call: TRBD2; v_call: TRBV12-3/TRBV12-4; cdr3_aa: CASSHRAEWTSGRMPDTQYF; cdr3_nt: TGTGCCAGCAGTCACAGAGCCGAATGGACTAGCGGGAGAATGCCAGATACGCAGTATTTT
clone_size: few; j_call: TRBJ2-3; d_call: TRBD1; v_call: TRBV6-2/TRBV6-3; cdr3_aa: CASSLYGTVALQDTQYF; cdr3_nt: TGTGCCAGCAGTTTGTATGGGACAGTGGCGTTACAAGATACGCAGTATTTT
clone_size: many; j_call: TRBJ2-5; d_call: -; v_call: TRBV2; cdr3_aa: CASMGNRQETQYF; cdr3_nt: TGTGCCAGCATGGGAAACAGACAAGAGACCCAGTACTTC
clone_size: many; j_call: TRBJ2-3; d_call: TRBD1; v_call: TRBV12-3/TRBV12-4; cdr3_aa: CASSFYRGRFTDTQYF; cdr3_nt: TGTGCCAGCAGTTTCTACAGGGGGCGCTTCACAGATACGCAGTATTTT
clone_size: -; j_call: TRBJ1-3; d_call: -; v_call: TRBV30; cdr3_aa: CARGDSGSGNTIYF; cdr3_nt: TGTGCCAGGGGGGACTCCGGCTCTGGAAACACCATATATTTT
clone_size: few; j_call: TRBJ1-1; d_call: -; v_call: TRBV7-9; cdr3_aa: CASSYRQPVNTEAFF; cdr3_nt: TGTGCCAGCAGCTATCGACAGCCCGTTAACACTGAAGCTTTCTTT
clone_size: few; j_call: TRBJ1-1; d_call: TRBD1; v_call: TRBV29-1; cdr3_aa: CSGITGGSAKAFF; cdr3_nt: TGCAGCGGGATTACAGGGGGGAGCGCCAAAGCTTTCTTT
clone_size: many; j_call: TRBJ2-2; d_call: -; v_call: TRBV11-2; cdr3_aa: CASSLGVGPGELFF; cdr3_nt: TGTGCCAGCAGCTTAGGGGTTGGTCCCGGGGAGCTGTTTTTT
clone_size: many; j_call: TRBJ2-5; d_call: -; v_call: TRBV3-1; cdr3_aa: CASSAGPRETQYF; cdr3_nt: TGTGCCAGCAGCGCGGGACCTAGGGAGACCCAGTACTTC
clone_size: -; j_call: TRBJ2-7; d_call: -; v_call: TRBV6-2/TRBV6-3; cdr3_aa: CASNHLRAVGEQYF; cdr3_nt: TGTGCCAGCAACCACCTCCGAGCGGTGGGAGAGCAGTACTTC
clone_size: many; j_call: TRBJ2-7; d_call: TRBD2; v_call: TRBV30; cdr3_aa: CAWSTLAGEVYEQYF; cdr3_nt: TGTGCCTGGAGTACCTTAGCGGGAGAGGTCTACGAGCAGTACTTC
clone_size: few; j_call: TRBJ2-1; d_call: TRBD2; v_call: TRBV10-1; cdr3_aa: CASSESGLAASSGEFF; cdr3_nt: TGCGCCAGCAGTGAGTCGGGACTAGCGGCCTCATCGGGGGAGTTCTTC
clone_size: -; j_call: TRBJ2-1; d_call: -; v_call: TRBV6-2/TRBV6-3; cdr3_aa: CATHPPLTVDTSTLDEQFF; cdr3_nt: TGTGCCACCCACCCACCCCTCACCGTGGATACGAGCACGCTGGATGAGCAGTTCTTC
clone_size: -; j_call: TRBJ2-2; d_call: -; v_call: TRBV29-1; cdr3_aa: CSVEGTQNTGELFF; cdr3_nt: TGCAGCGTTGAAGGGACTCAGAACACCGGGGAGCTGTTTTTT
clone_size: -; j_call: TRBJ2-1; d_call: TRBD2; v_call: TRBV2; cdr3_aa: CASKEAGAPSEQFF; cdr3_nt: TGTGCCAGCAAAGAAGCGGGAGCCCCAAGTGAGCAGTTCTTC
clone_size: few; j_call: TRBJ2-7; d_call: TRBD1; v_call: TRBV9; cdr3_aa: CASSVAGTGVNEQYF; cdr3_nt: TGTGCCAGCAGCGTAGCCGGGACAGGGGTCAACGAGCAGTACTTC
clone_size: few; j_call: TRBJ2-3; d_call: TRBD2; v_call: TRBV30; cdr3_aa: CAWSGGGGSLTDTQYF; cdr3_nt: TGTGCCTGGAGTGGTGGCGGCGGGAGCCTCACAGATACGCAGTATTTT
clone_size: many; j_call: TRBJ1-1; d_call: TRBD1; v_call: TRBV12-3/TRBV12-4; cdr3_aa: CASSFSGTGGVKAEAFF; cdr3_nt: TGTGCCAGCAGTTTTTCCGGGACAGGGGGCGTTAAGGCTGAAGCTTTCTTT
clone_size: many; j_call: TRBJ1-2; d_call: -; v_call: TRBV2; cdr3_aa: CASSEARDYYGYTF; cdr3_nt: TGTGCCAGCAGTGAAGCCCGGGACTACTATGGCTACACCTTC
clone_size: few; j_call: TRBJ2-1; d_call: -; v_call: TRBV19; cdr3_aa: CASSWDGGSYNEQFF; cdr3_nt: TGTGCCAGTAGTTGGGACGGGGGCTCCTACAATGAGCAGTTCTTC
clone_size: many; j_call: TRBJ2-3; d_call: -; v_call: TRBV20-1; cdr3_aa: CSAKRGSSGTGDTQYF; cdr3_nt: TGCAGTGCTAAAAGAGGTAGTAGCGGGACAGGAGATACGCAGTATTTT
clone_size: -; j_call: TRBJ2-3; d_call: TRBD2; v_call: TRBV12-3/TRBV12-4; cdr3_aa: CASSTLAGSSTDTQYF; cdr3_nt: TGTGCCAGCAGTACTTTAGCGGGCTCTAGCACAGATACGCAGTATTTT
clone_size: many; j_call: TRBJ2-6; d_call: -; v_call: TRBV6-1; cdr3_aa: CASSESSGANVLTF; cdr3_nt: TGTGCCAGCAGCGAAAGCTCTGGGGCCAACGTCCTGACTTTC
clone_size: many; j_call: TRBJ2-7; d_call: TRBD1; v_call: TRBV4-1; cdr3_aa: CASSQGQGWIYEQYF; cdr3_nt: TGCGCCAGCAGCCAAGGACAGGGGTGGATTTACGAGCAGTACTTC
clone_size: once; j_call: TRBJ2-7; d_call: -; v_call: TRBV3-1; cdr3_aa: CASSPLGVFYEQYF; cdr3_nt: TGTGCCAGCAGCCCTCTTGGGGTCTTCTACGAGCAGTACTTC
clone_size: -; j_call: TRBJ1-2; d_call: -; v_call: TRBV7-2; cdr3_aa: CASSLRSGDGYTF; cdr3_nt: TGTGCCAGCAGCTTAAGGTCAGGGGATGGCTACACCTTC
clone_size: -; j_call: TRBJ1-6; d_call: -; v_call: TRBV6-2/TRBV6-3; cdr3_aa: CASRARDGGYNSPLHF; cdr3_nt: TGTGCCAGCAGGGCCCGGGACGGAGGATATAATTCACCCCTCCACTTT
clone_size: -; j_call: TRBJ1-2; d_call: -; v_call: TRBV18; cdr3_aa: CASSPPRGVGTPYGHTF; cdr3_nt: TGTGCCAGCTCACCACCCCGTGGCGTTGGGACACCCTATGGCCACACCTTC
clone_size: many; j_call: TRBJ2-1; d_call: -; v_call: TRBV7-2; cdr3_aa: CASSLDGRVLYNEQFF; cdr3_nt: TGTGCCAGCAGCTTAGATGGACGGGTGCTCTACAATGAGCAGTTCTTC
clone_size: many; j_call: TRBJ2-7; d_call: TRBD2; v_call: TRBV19; cdr3_aa: CASSSGRRYEQYF; cdr3_nt: TGTGCCAGTAGTAGCGGGAGGCGGTACGAGCAGTACTTC